Each of the 2 T cell receptor beta chains below was sequenced from the same sample in a study of blood T cell repertoires in COVID-19. Data came from immunoSEQ multiplex PCR; TCRdb stores just in-frame clones and leaves some out. The sample shows approximately 270,000 clones, about 80% of them seen only once. The sample comprised peripheral blood. The receptors were gathered from a man older than 75 with acute or convalescent COVID-19.

The genes are TRBV19 and TRBJ1-1; tentative D call: TRBD1 (5 bases). V lost 2 bases and J 6 bases, leaving 10 bases between the germline ends. The length of the CDR3 is 13 residues. Germline V CDR1 and CDR2: LNHDA, SQIVND (reference sequence). For the CDR3, the DNA is TGTGCCAGTAGTATAATGTCGGGGGCTGAAGCTTTCTTT. Encoded protein: CASSIMSGAEAFF.

This clone was picked up a small number of times. CDR3 in amino acids: CATSRGGADTEAFF. The CDR3 DNA reads TGTGCCACCAGCAGAGGGGGCGCAGACACTGAAGCTTTCTTT. This chain uses TRBV15 with TRBJ1-1; TRBD1 is a possible D gene (5 bases). The length of the CDR3 is 14 residues. The germline V gene encodes CDR1 LNHNV and CDR2 YYDKDF (reference sequence). V was shortened by 1 base and J by 3 bases, with 9 bases between the two germline ends.